This T cell receptor beta chain was identified in a study of T-cell reconstitution after alpha-beta-depleted transplantation in children. Regarding the study as a whole: The authors attributed T-cell counts and diversity one year after transplant mostly to newly produced T cells. By about two months after transplant, alpha-beta T cells reportedly arose from several hundred graft clones that had expanded. It was surviving recipient T cells and thymic progenitors that gave some patients high TCRbeta diversity at day 60.

TCRbeta library preparation incorporated unique molecular identifiers. Each CDR3 protein gets one entry after TCRdb re-called the PCR reads with MiXCR. In the table there are hundreds of thousands of distinct CDR3 sequences, about an eighth of which are singletons. This clonotype came up many times. The target antigen is unknown. This receptor was taken from a girl aged 2-10 years with congenital amegakaryocytic thrombocytopenia, due to receive a stem cell transplant. Sequences were derived from PBMCs, sampled before TCRalphabeta/CD19-depleted stem cell transplant.

CDR3 bases: TGCGCCAGCAGCCAAGTGGAGACTAGCGGGAGAGCAGAGACCCAGTACTTC. This encodes CASSQVETSGRAETQYF. The chain employs TRBV4-1 and TRBJ2-5; 12 bases agree with TRBD2. There are 17 residues in the CDR3. Trimming removed 1 base from V and 4 bases from J; junction bases left unmatched: 7. Germline CDR1 reads MGHRA; CDR2 reads YSYEKL.